Shown below are 25 T cell receptor beta chains from a single sample sequenced in a study of blood T cell repertoires in COVID-19. Profiling relied on immunoSEQ multiplex PCR, and the TCRdb table lists in-frame clones only, not all of them. The sample has approximately 100,000 clones; roughly 80% are singletons. The sample consisted of peripheral blood. These TCRs come from a man in his 70s with active or convalescent COVID-19.

This clone was seen a single time. The V and J genes are TRBV18 and TRBJ1-3, with 7 bases fitting TRBD1. With 3 bases clipped from V and 0 bases from J, the junction kept 8 bases outside the gene matches. The V gene's germline CDR1 is KGHSH and CDR2 LQKENI. The CDR3 spans 17 residues. CDR3 protein: CASSPTATGPSGNTIYF. The CDR3 DNA sequence: TGTGCCAGCTCACCTACCGCGACAGGGCCCTCTGGAAACACCATATATTTT.

The chain couples TRBV25-1 to TRBJ2-1; tentative D call: TRBD1 (5 bases). The V and J ends lost 3 bases and 7 bases respectively, with 7 bases between them. Per the germline V gene, CDR1 is MGHDK and CDR2 is SYGVNS. The length of the CDR3 is 12 residues. The CDR3 loop is CASSDQGNEQFF. CDR3 bases: TGTGCCAGCAGTGACCAGGGTAATGAGCAGTTCTTC.

This clone was counted ten times or more. The rearrangement joins TRBV10-3 to TRBJ2-1; 9 bases agree with TRBD2. There are 16 residues in the CDR3. The germline gives CDR1 ENHRY, CDR2 SYGVKD. The J segment lost 3 bases and the V segment lost 0 bases, leaving 3 bases of the junction unmatched. As DNA, the CDR3 is TGTGCCATCAGTGAGTCAGGAGCGGGAGGCTACAATGAGCAGTTCTTC. Protein sequence: CAISESGAGGYNEQFF.

The chain uses TRBV5-4 and TRBJ1-2, with 7 nucleotides matching TRBD1. The germline CDR1 and CDR2 sequences are SGHNT and YYREEE (reference sequence). After removal of 5 bases from V and 3 bases from J, the junction contained 10 bases not matched to a gene. This CDR3 is built from 15 residues. In DNA, the CDR3 is TGTGCCAGCAGTCCGGGGGGGACAGCCCACTATGGCTACACCTTC. Amino acids: CASSPGGTAHYGYTF. Using reference TRBV5-4 and TRBJ1-2 for the parts outside the CDR3, the full variable domain is ETGVTQSPTHLIKTRGQQVTLRCSSQSGHNTVSWYQQALGQGPQFIFQYYREEENGRGNFPPRFSGLQFPNYSSELNVNALELDDSALYLCASSPGGTAHYGYTFGSGTRLTVV.

This chain links TRBV12-3 or TRBV12-4 with TRBJ1-2; D is unresolved. V gave up 5 bases and J gave up 3 bases, with 7 bases separating them. This CDR3 spans 12 amino acids. The CDR3 protein is CASSPYYYGYTF. CDR3 DNA sequence: TGTGCCAGCAGTCCCTATTACTATGGCTACACCTTC.

The rearrangement links TRBV5-6 to TRBJ1-1; TRBD1 might be the D (6 bases). CDR1 SGHDT and CDR2 YYEEEE come from the germline V gene. The CDR3 consists of 16 residues. V lost 3 bases to trimming and J lost 3 bases, with 18 bases between them. The CDR3 DNA sequence: TGTGCCAGCAGCTCTTCAGGGGAAGTTAGGGACACTGAAGCTTTCTTT. Protein sequence: CASSSSGEVRDTEAFF.

The chain couples TRBV5-6 to TRBJ2-5, with 10 bases matching TRBD1. CDR3 length: 17 residues. Germline CDR1 and CDR2: SGHDT and YYEEEE. V lost 5 bases, J lost 0 bases, and 10 bases stayed unmatched. CDR3 coding DNA: TGTGCCAGCAGGGGACGCCCGGGACAGGGGAACCAAGAGACCCAGTACTTC. Translating gives CASRGRPGQGNQETQYF.

The chain carries TRBV3-1 (or the pseudogene TRBV3-2) and TRBJ1-4; 8 bases line up with TRBD1. CDR1 is LGHDT and CDR2 is YNNKEL in the germline V gene (reference sequence). The CDR3 spans 15 residues. V was pared by 4 bases and J by 3 bases, with 4 bases of the junction left unmatched. CDR3 sequence: CASSPQGAANEKLFF. CDR3 in DNA: TGTGCCAGCAGCCCTCAGGGGGCGGCTAATGAAAAACTGTTTTTT.

The gene calls are TRBV18 and TRBJ2-5, with D unresolved. The V gene lost 1 base and the J gene lost 2 bases, with 8 bases spanning the gap. The V gene's germline CDR1 is KGHSH and CDR2 LQKENI. The CDR3 contains 14 residues. The CDR3 DNA reads as TGTGCCAGCTCACCACAACACCCACAAGAGACCCAGTACTTC. Protein sequence: CASSPQHPQETQYF.

V usage is TRBV14 and J usage is TRBJ1-4, with TRBD1 matching over 9 bases. CDR1 SGHDN and CDR2 FVKESK come from the germline V gene. With 6 bases clipped from V and 10 bases from J, the junction kept 6 bases outside the gene matches. The CDR3 runs 13 residues. This chain's CDR3 is CASRGQGVGKLFF. The CDR3 DNA reads TGTGCCAGCAGGGGACAGGGCGTAGGAAAACTGTTTTTT.

V gene TRBV11-2 combines with J gene TRBJ1-1, with 7 bases that match TRBD1. The CDR3 runs 17 residues. J was trimmed by 0 bases and V by 5 bases; bases with no gene match: 12. Germline loops: CDR1 SGHAT, CDR2 FQNNGV. In DNA, the CDR3 is TGTGCCAGCAGCCCCTATCCTCGACAGGGCTTGAACACTGAAGCTTTCTTT. Protein: CASSPYPRQGLNTEAFF.

The chain has TRBV19 and TRBJ1-6; the match to TRBD1 covers 8 bases. The V and J ends lost 5 bases and 9 bases, in that order; junction bases with no gene match: 6. CDR1 and CDR2 from the germline V gene are LNHDA and SQIVND (reference sequence). The CDR3 extends over 14 amino acids. The CDR3 DNA sequence: TGTGCCAGTAGTTCATGGACAGGGACTTCACCCCTCCACTTT. The encoded protein is CASSSWTGTSPLHF.

CDR3 region: CASSPGGRDGYTF. CDR3 nucleotide sequence: TGTGCCAGCTCACCCGGCGGGCGGGATGGCTACACCTTC. The chain links TRBV18 to TRBJ1-2; D gene unclear. The CDR3 loop spans 13 amino acids. The V end was cut by 3 bases, the J end by 6 bases, with 11 bases between. Germline-derived CDR1 and CDR2 are KGHSH and LQKENI.

The V gene is TRBV29-1, the J gene TRBJ1-4, with D unclear. Trimming removed 2 bases at V and 8 bases at J, with 15 bases between. The germline V gene encodes CDR1 SQVTM and CDR2 ANQGSEA. The length of the CDR3 is 14 residues. In DNA, the CDR3 is TGCAGCGTTGAATTGGGGTTCGAGGGCGAAAAACTGTTTTTT. Its translation: CSVELGFEGEKLFF.

The rearrangement joins TRBV5-4 to TRBJ2-7, with 12 bases that match TRBD1. CDR3 length equals 16 residues. CDR1 and CDR2 from the germline V gene are SGHNT and YYREEE (reference sequence). The junction had 5 bases not matched to a gene; V was cut back by 0 bases and J by 4 bases. This CDR3 is CASSLGGGQGAYEQYF. CDR3 in DNA: TGTGCCAGCAGCTTGGGAGGGGGACAGGGGGCTTACGAGCAGTACTTC.

The chain uses TRBV30 and TRBJ1-4; TRBD1 agrees at 7 bases. With V trimmed by 0 bases and J by 5 bases, 3 bases remained unmatched. Germline V gene sequence: CDR1 GTSNPN, CDR2 SVGIG (reference sequence). The CDR3 length is 14 residues. CDR3: CAWSVQGRNEKLFF. CDR3 in DNA: TGTGCCTGGAGTGTACAGGGGAGGAATGAAAAACTGTTTTTT.

CDR3 amino acids: CASRLQGSAEAFF. Written as DNA, the CDR3 is TGTGCCAGCAGACTACAGGGGTCCGCTGAAGCTTTCTTT. The chain uses TRBV6-5 and TRBJ1-1; 7 nucleotides line up with TRBD1. CDR1 and CDR2 (germline): MNHEY, SVGAGI. The trim removed 6 bases at V and 6 bases at J, leaving 7 bases unmatched. The CDR3 has 13 amino acids.

This chain connects TRBV7-8 to TRBJ1-1, with TRBD1 as a possible D gene (5 bases). Trimming stripped 3 bases from V and 2 bases from J, with 10 bases between. This CDR3 is built from 14 residues. From germline, CDR1 is SGHVS and CDR2 FQNEAQ. The CDR3 nucleotides are TGTGCCAGCAGCTTCCAGGGTAGCAACACTGAAGCTTTCTTT. As protein: CASSFQGSNTEAFF.

The chain has TRBV14 and TRBJ1-2, with 8 bases lining up with TRBD1. V shed 3 bases and J 3 bases; nucleotides not matched to a gene: 6. Germline V gene data show CDR1 as SGHDN and CDR2 as FVKESK. The CDR3 has 15 amino acids. The CDR3 here is CASSQDRVRDYGYTF. The CDR3, as DNA: TGTGCCAGCAGCCAGGACAGGGTGAGGGACTATGGCTACACCTTC.

This clone was observed a single time. The rearrangement uses TRBV6-5 and TRBJ1-5; 9 bases line up with TRBD1. The germline V gene encodes CDR1 MNHEY and CDR2 SVGAGI. Losses at the gene ends were 6 bases for V and 8 bases for J; bases not matched to a gene: 8. CDR3 size: 14 residues. CDR3 bases: TGTGCCAGCAGCGGGACAGGGTTACAGAAGCCCCAGCATTTT. Translation gives CASSGTGLQKPQHF.

The V call is TRBV6-5, the J call TRBJ1-2; D possibly corresponds to TRBD1 (5 bases). The CDR3 loop spans 14 amino acids. V dropped 6 bases and J dropped 2 bases, with 13 bases sitting between them. CDR1 and CDR2 from the germline V gene are MNHEY and SVGAGI. The CDR3 DNA follows: TGTGCCAGCAGAGCGGGACGGACAAACTATGGCTACACCTTC. Its translation: CASRAGRTNYGYTF.

The chain employs TRBV5-4 and TRBJ2-5; weak D call: TRBD2 (7 bases). The CDR3 contains 15 residues. The V end was cut by 3 bases, the J end by 2 bases, with 14 bases between. Germline CDR1 is SGHNT and CDR2 is YYREEE (reference sequence). In DNA, the CDR3 is TGTGCCAGCAGCTGGGGGGGGCAGACGCAAGAGACCCAGTACTTC. As protein: CASSWGGQTQETQYF.

The chain uses TRBV6-4 and TRBJ2-2; D gene unclear. V was trimmed by 5 bases and J by 4 bases, leaving 8 bases between them. CDR1 and CDR2 from the germline V gene are MRHNA and SNTAGT. This CDR3 comprises 13 residues. CDR3 protein: CASSLGRTGELFF. The CDR3 DNA reads as TGTGCCAGCAGTCTTGGGCGCACCGGGGAGCTGTTTTTT.

The sample holds a few counts of this clone. The V call is TRBV6-1, the J call TRBJ2-7; D unresolved. CDR1 is MNHNS and CDR2 is SASEGT in the germline V gene. V was trimmed by 5 bases and J by 0 bases, leaving 11 bases between them. There are 14 residues in the CDR3. CDR3 nucleotide sequence: TGTGCCAGCAGTTCCCCCGCAGACTCCTACGAGCAGTACTTC. It is translated as CASSSPADSYEQYF.

This rearrangement joins TRBV20-1 to TRBJ2-3; 8 bases are a match to TRBD2. CDR3 length: 15 amino acids. Germline CDR1 is DFQATT and CDR2 is SNEGSKA (reference sequence). J gave up 4 bases and V 3 bases, and 9 bases lay outside the gene matches. The CDR3 sequence is CSASLNGGRPDTQYF. CDR3 nucleotides: TGCAGTGCTAGTCTCAACGGCGGGAGGCCAGATACGCAGTATTTT.